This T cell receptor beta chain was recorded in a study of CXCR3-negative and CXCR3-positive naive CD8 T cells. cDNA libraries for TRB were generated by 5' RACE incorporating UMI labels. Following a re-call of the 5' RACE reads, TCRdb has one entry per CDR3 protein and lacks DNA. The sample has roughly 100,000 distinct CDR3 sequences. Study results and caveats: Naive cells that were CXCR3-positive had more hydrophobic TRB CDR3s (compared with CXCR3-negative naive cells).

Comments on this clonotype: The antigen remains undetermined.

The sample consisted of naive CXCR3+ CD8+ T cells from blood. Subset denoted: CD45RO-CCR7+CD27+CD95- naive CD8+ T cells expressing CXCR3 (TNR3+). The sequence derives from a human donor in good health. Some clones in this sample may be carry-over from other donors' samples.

The CDR3 here is CSLVPGSGLDEQFF. The V gene is TRBV29-1, the J gene TRBJ2-1; TCRdb's D gene call, TRBD2, goes unchecked for lack of DNA. This CDR3 has 14 residues. Germline CDR1 reads SQVTM; CDR2 reads ANQGSEA.